This TCR beta chain was sequenced in a study of blood T cell repertoires in COVID-19. The wider study: COVID-19 samples collected from the United States, Italy and Spain covered acute and convalescent phases.

The CDR3 spans 15 residues. CDR1 SGHTA and CDR2 FQGNSA come from the germline V gene. V gave up 5 bases and J gave up 8 bases; unmatched junction bases: 7. Participant-given clinical history determined each cohort assignment. Participants in the exposed group had met a COVID-19 case in the 2 weeks before joining the study. In the study's own analysis: Reference gene primer amplification gave nucleated cell count estimates. Profiling relied on immunoSEQ multiplex PCR, and the TCRdb table lists in-frame clones only, not all of them. That table furnishes V, J and clone size, whereas the DNA furnished D and trimming. This sample has about 300,000 clones, with about 90% found just once.

This sequence joins TRBV7-2 and TRBJ2-1, with 12 bases fitting TRBD1. This receptor was obtained from a woman aged 45-60 years who had been exposed to COVID-19. Specimen: PBMCs or T cells enriched from blood (not recorded which). CDR3 sequence: CASSPLGTGGDEQFF. CDR3 nucleotides: TGTGCCAGCAGCCCGCTAGGGACAGGGGGCGATGAGCAGTTCTTC.